Listed here are 5 T cell receptor beta chains from one sample, sequenced in a study of GPR56 and killer-like receptors on CD4 memory cells. Sorting by FACS used killer cell lectin-like receptor and GPR56 expression to define five CD4+ populations. From its re-call of the reads, TCRdb lists each CDR3 protein once, without DNA. The sample totals some 1,100 distinct CDR3 sequences. The material sequenced was memory CD4+ T cells from blood. The receptors originated from a human donor in good health.

Frequency places this clonotype as medium-sized. The J gene is TRBJ1-2, the V gene TRBV12-3 or TRBV12-4; TCRdb indicates TRBD1, and absent DNA this call remains unverified. The CDR3 has 14 amino acids. CDR3 loop: CASSLTPGGLGYTF.

This clonotype is large by frequency. The chain has TRBV7-2 and TRBJ2-3; the TCRdb call, TRBD1, lacks DNA for checking. Germline V gene sequence: CDR1 SGHTA, CDR2 FQGNSA. The CDR3 consists of 12 residues. The CDR3 region is CASSPSGTGGYF.

The V gene is TRBV6-1, the J gene TRBJ2-5; the D gene TCRdb calls, TRBD2, cannot be checked with no DNA. This CDR3 is 17 amino acids long. Germline CDR1 reads MNHNS; CDR2 reads SASEGT. Here the CDR3 reads CASSLGLAGGRWETQYF.

The V gene is TRBV19, the J gene TRBJ1-3; TCRdb's D gene call, TRBD1, goes unchecked for lack of DNA. The CDR3 loop spans 15 amino acids. In germline, CDR1 is LNHDA, CDR2 SQIVND (reference sequence). The CDR3 loop reads CASSMRTGAGNTIYF.

The rearrangement links TRBV19 to TRBJ2-1; no DNA is available, so the TRBD2 call from TCRdb remains unchecked. The germline gives CDR1 LNHDA, CDR2 SQIVND (reference sequence). The CDR3 sequence is 18 residues long. The CDR3: CASSIGLAGGPRYNEQFF.